This passage covers 2 T cell receptor beta chains from one sample sequenced in a study of OX40 agonist ivuxolimab in advanced cancers. Library preparation used the immunoSEQ multiplex PCR assay. This is the immuneACCESS table as TCRdb keeps it, with only in-frame sequences that have V and J called. A part of the clones is gone; compared with another copy, unresolved V genes explain less than half, and the rest is unexplained. The sample profile shows about 88,000 clones; roughly 85% of them were found once. Of the sample, 0.2% to 0.25% is held by the ten largest clones. The sample in question was CD4+ or CD8+ T cells sorted from blood, obtained in a trial of the OX40 agonist ivuxolimab. The receptors were sampled from an adult with an advanced solid tumor such as melanoma, head and neck, liver or kidney cancer.

This clone has a handful of counts. The rearrangement joins TRBV30 to TRBJ1-1; 7 nucleotides agree with TRBD1. Trimming removed 3 bases from V and 5 bases from J; junction bases left unmatched: 6. Per germline, CDR1 GTSNPN and CDR2 SVGIG (reference sequence). The CDR3 extends over 13 amino acids. The CDR3 spells CAWRDRALTEAFF. The CDR3 bases are TGTGCCTGGAGAGACAGGGCGTTGACTGAAGCTTTCTTT.

This rearrangement joins TRBV11-2 to TRBJ1-1, with TRBD1 matching 7 bases. CDR1 SGHAT and CDR2 FQNNGV come from the germline V gene. CDR3 size: 15 residues. After removal of 6 bases from V and 1 base from J, the junction contained 8 bases not matched to a gene. The CDR3 nucleotides read TGTGCCAGCAGGGGGATGAGGGGGCCGAACACTGAAGCTTTCTTT. Its translation is CASRGMRGPNTEAFF.